These T cell receptor beta chains were read from a single sample in a study of blood T cell repertoires in COVID-19. Some clones are missing from TCRdb's copy, which holds only in-frame ones; the method was immunoSEQ multiplex PCR. The profile shows approximately 200,000 clones, roughly 86% of them singletons. Sequenced: peripheral blood. Source of these receptors: a woman aged 60-70 years with acute or convalescent COVID-19. The CDR3 runs from the conserved cysteine through the conserved F or W. The D gene is left open where the match is weak. Not all rows give a size; the values are once, few, many and, for expanded clones, a class.

-,TRBD2,TRBJ2-5,TRBV7-2,CASSLAQRDVATQYF,TGTGCCAGCAGCTTAGCGCAGCGGGATGTTGCGACCCAGTACTTC
-,-,TRBJ1-6,TRBV7-9,CASSSSAGSRSYNSPLHF,TGTGCCAGCAGCTCCTCCGCCGGGAGTAGGTCCTATAATTCACCCCTCCACTTT
-,TRBD1,TRBJ2-3,TRBV30,CARTGLGTDTQYF,TGTGCCCGGACAGGGTTGGGGACAGATACGCAGTATTTT
few,-,TRBJ1-1,TRBV18,CASSLDRTQHEAFF,TGTGCCAGCTCACTCGACAGGACCCAACATGAAGCTTTCTTT
-,TRBD2,TRBJ2-7,TRBV6-4,CASSDSKLAVTSYEQYF,TGTGCCAGCAGTGACTCAAAGCTAGCGGTGACCTCCTACGAGCAGTACTTC
-,-,TRBJ1-6,TRBV12-3/TRBV12-4,CASSFWGSPLHF,TGTGCCAGCAGTTTCTGGGGCTCACCCCTCCACTTT
few,-,TRBJ2-3,TRBV12-5,CASAPVGTDTQYF,TGTGCTAGTGCCCCTGTTGGCACAGATACGCAGTATTTT
-,-,TRBJ1-6,TRBV18,CASSSVFGGGSPLHF,TGTGCCAGCTCATCAGTATTTGGGGGGGGTTCACCCCTCCACTTT
-,TRBD1,TRBJ1-2,TRBV7-9,CASSGTTGLEGYTF,TGTGCCAGCAGCGGGACGACAGGGTTGGAAGGCTACACCTTC
-,-,TRBJ2-7,TRBV27,CASSFSGQISYEQYF,TGTGCCAGCAGTTTCTCTGGGCAGATCTCCTACGAGCAGTACTTC
-,TRBD1,TRBJ1-5,TRBV27,CASRQGALGNQPQHF,TGTGCCAGCAGACAGGGGGCTTTGGGCAATCAGCCCCAGCATTTT
-,-,TRBJ1-2,TRBV6-5,CASRSETVNGYTF,TGTGCCAGCAGAAGCGAGACGGTGAATGGCTACACCTTC
-,-,TRBJ1-4,TRBV27,CASSQNRATNEKLFF,TGTGCCAGCAGCCAGAACAGAGCAACTAATGAAAAACTGTTTTTT
-,-,TRBJ2-3,TRBV5-1,CASSSTAISTDTQYF,TGCGCCAGCAGCAGCACAGCTATAAGCACAGATACGCAGTATTTT
few,TRBD2,TRBJ2-7,TRBV5-1,CASSLYAGGEQYF,TGCGCCAGCAGCTTATATGCGGGAGGCGAGCAGTACTTC
-,TRBD1,TRBJ2-7,TRBV6-2/TRBV6-3,CASSYPGTVTYEQYF,TGTGCCAGCAGTTATCCCGGGACAGTGACCTACGAGCAGTACTTC
-,TRBD1,TRBJ1-1,TRBV7-8,CASSLGRQGLSNTEAFF,TGTGCCAGCAGCTTAGGTAGACAGGGTCTGTCTAACACTGAAGCTTTCTTT
-,-,TRBJ1-1,TRBV7-2,CASSSFTGTEAFF,TGTGCCAGCAGCTCTTTTACAGGCACTGAAGCTTTCTTT
-,-,TRBJ2-3,TRBV24-1,CATSARELTDTQYF,TGTGCCACCAGTGCTCGCGAACTCACAGATACGCAGTATTTT
-,TRBD1,TRBJ2-1,TRBV9,CASSESDRANEQFF,TGTGCCAGCAGCGAGAGCGACAGGGCGAATGAGCAGTTCTTC
-,-,TRBJ2-1,TRBV5-6,CASSSRREYNEQFF,TGTGCCAGCAGCTCGAGGAGAGAATACAATGAGCAGTTCTTC
-,-,TRBJ2-7,TRBV7-8,CASSLSSEQYF,TGTGCCAGCAGCCTGAGTAGCGAGCAGTACTTC
-,TRBD2,TRBJ2-5,TRBV6-2/TRBV6-3,CASSYSPAGGPETQYF,TGTGCCAGCAGTTACTCCCCAGCGGGAGGGCCGGAGACCCAGTACTTC
-,TRBD1,TRBJ2-2,TRBV7-9,CASSPAATGGFGTGELFF,TGTGCCAGCAGCCCTGCTGCGACAGGGGGTTTCGGCACCGGGGAGCTGTTTTTT
-,TRBD1,TRBJ1-2,TRBV7-9,CASSRFTGGNYGYTF,TGTGCCAGCAGCCGATTTACAGGGGGTAACTATGGCTACACCTTC
-,-,TRBJ2-6,TRBV5-1,CASSIVGSGANVLTF,TGCGCCAGCAGTATAGTTGGCTCTGGGGCCAACGTCCTGACTTTC
once,-,TRBJ1-1,TRBV30,CAWSVVIANSEAFF,TGTGCCTGGAGTGTTGTTATCGCGAATTCTGAAGCTTTCTTT
-,TRBD2,TRBJ2-3,TRBV5-5,CASSLNSGRSTDTQYF,TGTGCCAGCAGCTTGAATAGCGGGAGGAGCACAGATACGCAGTATTTT
-,TRBD1,TRBJ1-1,TRBV11-2,CASSLTGGAGTEAFF,TGTGCCAGCAGCTTGACAGGGGGCGCCGGGACTGAAGCTTTCTTT
-,-,TRBJ2-3,TRBV7-9,CASSPRLNTDTQYF,TGTGCCAGCAGCCCACGACTAAACACAGATACGCAGTATTTT
-,TRBD2,TRBJ2-2,TRBV24-1,CATSIGGGDGELFF,TGTGCCACCAGTATCGGGGGAGGGGACGGGGAGCTGTTTTTT
-,-,TRBJ1-6,TRBV6-5,CASSYGRNSPLHF,TGTGCCAGCAGTTACGGCCGTAATTCACCCCTCCACTTT
-,TRBD2,TRBJ2-1,TRBV4-1,CASSQGGGRVYLNEQFF,TGCGCCAGCAGCCAAGGCGGCGGGAGGGTGTATCTGAATGAGCAGTTCTTC
-,-,TRBJ2-3,TRBV2,CASNGRLFTDTQYF,TGTGCCAGCAACGGTCGACTTTTCACAGATACGCAGTATTTT
-,-,TRBJ2-7,TRBV14,CASSQGDGRDYEQYF,TGTGCCAGCAGCCAAGGCGACGGGCGGGACTACGAGCAGTACTTC
-,-,TRBJ2-1,TRBV7-2,CASSFGAGNEQFF,TGTGCCAGCAGCTTTGGAGCGGGCAATGAGCAGTTCTTC
-,-,TRBJ2-7,TRBV7-2,CASSFFQGYEQYF,TGTGCCAGCAGCTTCTTCCAGGGCTACGAGCAGTACTTC
-,-,TRBJ1-5,TRBV2,CASRNRASNQPQHF,TGTGCCAGCAGAAACAGGGCTAGCAATCAGCCCCAGCATTTT
-,-,TRBJ1-1,TRBV5-8,CASSVLDGEAFF,TGTGCCAGCAGCGTGCTAGACGGTGAAGCTTTCTTT
-,-,TRBJ2-3,TRBV5-6,CASSFGWYRTSTDTQYF,TGTGCCAGCAGCTTCGGTTGGTACAGAACTAGCACAGATACGCAGTATTTT
-,TRBD1,TRBJ1-1,TRBV5-1,CASSSLTGGTEAFF,TGCGCCAGCAGCTCACTAACAGGGGGCACTGAAGCTTTCTTT
once,-,TRBJ1-2,TRBV7-9,CASSLKSVPNYGYTF,TGTGCCAGCAGCTTAAAATCGGTACCTAACTATGGCTACACCTTC
few,TRBD1,TRBJ2-7,TRBV19,CASQSTGGIYEQYF,TGTGCCAGTCAGTCGACAGGGGGAATTTACGAGCAGTACTTC
once,TRBD1,TRBJ1-4,TRBV7-9,CASSLVGTGGTSRNEKLFF,TGTGCCAGCAGCTTAGTCGGGACAGGGGGCACCTCGAGAAATGAAAAACTGTTTTTT
once,-,TRBJ1-1,TRBV18,CASSVYRDAGEAFF,TGTGCCAGCTCAGTATACAGGGACGCGGGTGAAGCTTTCTTT
-,-,TRBJ2-3,TRBV3-1/TRBV3-2,CASSTFSNSTDTQYF,TGTGCCAGCAGTACTTTTTCGAACAGCACAGATACGCAGTATTTT